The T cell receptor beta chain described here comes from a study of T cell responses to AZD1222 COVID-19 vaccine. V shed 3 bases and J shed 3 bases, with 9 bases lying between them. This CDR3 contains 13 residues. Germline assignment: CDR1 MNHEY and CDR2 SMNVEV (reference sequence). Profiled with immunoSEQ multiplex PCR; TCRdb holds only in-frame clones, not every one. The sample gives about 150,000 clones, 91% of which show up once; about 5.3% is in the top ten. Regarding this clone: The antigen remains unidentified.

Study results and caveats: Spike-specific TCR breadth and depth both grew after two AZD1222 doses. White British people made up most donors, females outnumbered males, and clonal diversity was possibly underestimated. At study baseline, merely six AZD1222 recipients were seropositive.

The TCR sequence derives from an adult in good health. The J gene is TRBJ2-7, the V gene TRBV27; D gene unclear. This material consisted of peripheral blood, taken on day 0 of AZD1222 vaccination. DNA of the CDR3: TGTGCCAGCAGTTTGGGATTGTACTACGAGCAGTACTTC. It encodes CASSLGLYYEQYF.